This TCR beta chain was found in a study of CD8 T cells in Susac syndrome. The CDR3 has 15 amino acids. The V and J ends lost 3 bases and 2 bases respectively, with 14 bases between them. Germline CDR1 is DFQATT and CDR2 is SNEGSKA (reference sequence). The CD8+ and CD4+ T cells were isolated magnetically using a negative isolation approach, whereas the TEMRA cells were enriched by FACS. This clonotype turned up a few times. The antigen remains unidentified. Reverse transcription used about 0.5 to 1 ug RNA and random hexamers. Amplification of TCR beta CDR3 across 54 Vbeta and 13 Jbeta was performed with immunoSEQ multiplex PCR. TCRdb redid the calling of the immunoSEQ multiplex PCR reads with MiXCR, one entry per CDR3 protein. The sample lists about 150,000 distinct CDR3 sequences, around 95% occurring once. General study findings and limits: The study admitted that it had a relatively small number of individuals in its TCR sequencing and HLA analysis.

This chain joins TRBV20-1 and TRBJ2-4; D gene unclear. The sample comprised CD4+ T cells from PBMCs. The receptor comes from a human donor with multiple sclerosis. The CDR3 is CSASEGPLTKNIQYF. The CDR3 bases are TGCAGTGCTAGTGAAGGGCCCCTAACCAAAAACATTCAGTACTTC.